The 25 T cell receptor beta chains reported below all come from one sample, sequenced in a study of preoperative IRX-2 immunotherapy in early breast cancer. Clones were sequenced by immunoSEQ multiplex PCR, and TCRdb holds only the in-frame ones, with some missing. The repertoire consists of some 32,000 clones, with roughly four fifths occurring once and the leading ten covering roughly 2.6%. The treatment was: preoperative locoregional IRX-2 cytokine immunotherapy. The sequenced sample was lymph node tissue, obtained from a patient treated with IRX-2 immunotherapy. These receptors were obtained from a human donor with breast cancer.

The chain has TRBV30 and TRBJ1-5; D possibly corresponds to TRBD1 (6 bases). Germline V lookup: CDR1 GTSNPN, CDR2 SVGIG (reference sequence). The CDR3 consists of 14 residues. V dropped 2 bases and J dropped 4 bases, with 12 bases sitting between them. The CDR3: CAWSSTGHNQPQHF. The CDR3 DNA reads as TGTGCCTGGAGTTCAACAGGGCATAATCAGCCCCAGCATTTT.

This chain links TRBV6-8 with TRBJ2-4; the match to TRBD1 covers 11 bases. CDR1 MNHGY and CDR2 SAAAGT come from the germline V gene. CDR3 length: 13 residues. V gave up 6 bases and J gave up 7 bases; unmatched junction bases: 2. The DNA for the CDR3 is TGTGCCAGCAGCGGGACAGGGGGTAACATTCAGTACTTC. Its translation is CASSGTGGNIQYF.

The V gene is TRBV6-8, the J gene TRBJ1-1; D gene unclear. The CDR3 covers 15 residues. Trimming took 3 bases from V and 0 from J, leaving 11 bases between them. Looked up from germline, CDR1 is MNHGY and CDR2 is SAAAGT. The CDR3 reads CASSYRAGMNTEAFF. The CDR3 nucleotides are TGTGCCAGCAGTTATCGAGCCGGAATGAACACTGAAGCTTTCTTT.

The V call is TRBV11-3, the J call TRBJ2-1, with TRBD2 matching 12 bases. In germline, CDR1 is SGHNT, CDR2 YENEEA. V gave up 0 bases and J gave up 16 bases; unmatched junction bases: 10. CDR3 length: 15 residues. CDR3 region: CASSLDLLAGGTVFF. The DNA for the CDR3 is TGTGCCAGCAGCTTAGATTTACTAGCGGGGGGAACGGTATTCTTC.

V usage is TRBV29-1 and J usage is TRBJ2-2; either TRBD1 or TRBD2 may fit D (5 bases each). V was cut by 4 bases and J by 11 bases, with 14 bases left in between. This CDR3 region has 12 residues. Germline-derived CDR1 and CDR2 are SQVTM and ANQGSEA. The CDR3 spells CSVGGVQGELFF. The CDR3, as DNA: TGCAGCGTTGGAGGGGTCCAGGGAGAGCTGTTTTTT.

The chain employs TRBV23-1 and TRBJ2-3; tentative D call: TRBD2 (5 bases). TRBV23-1 is treated as an ORF (open reading frame) with a function not yet certain. This CDR3 comprises 13 residues. V lost 7 bases and J lost 10, with 18 bases in between. The CDR3 DNA reads as TGCGCCAGCATCACCGGTGCGGAGGTTGCGCAGTATTTT. Translated, it gives CASITGAEVAQYF.

The J gene is TRBJ1-2, the V gene TRBV28, with D hard to call. This CDR3 comprises 14 residues. V dropped 9 bases and J dropped 0 bases, with 14 bases sitting between them. Germline CDR1 reads MDHEN; CDR2 reads SYDVKM. Written as DNA, the CDR3 is TGTGCCAGTAGCTGGGGTAGTTCTAACTATGGCTACACCTTC. Its protein product is CASSWGSSNYGYTF.

The rearrangement joins TRBV30 to TRBJ1-2, with 7 bases matching TRBD1. The CDR3 is 13 residues long. Germline V gene sequence: CDR1 GTSNPN, CDR2 SVGIG (reference sequence). The CDR3 bases are TGTGCTTTCGCCCCAGGGGGAGGCTATGGCTACACCTTC. Amino acid sequence: CAFAPGGGYGYTF.

The J gene is TRBJ1-5, the V gene TRBV25-1, with D possibly being TRBD1 (6 bases). Trimming removed 3 bases at V and 5 bases at J, with 8 bases between. CDR3 length equals 13 residues. Germline CDR1 reads MGHDK; CDR2 reads SYGVNS. Written as DNA, the CDR3 is TGTGCCAGCAGTGATCGACAGGATCAGCCCCAGCATTTT. Translation gives CASSDRQDQPQHF.

The chain links TRBV30 to TRBJ2-7, with unresolved D. Per the germline V gene, CDR1 is GTSNPN and CDR2 is SVGIG (reference sequence). This CDR3 is built from 13 residues. Trimming took 2 bases from V and 6 from J, leaving 14 bases between them. CDR3 in DNA: TGTGCCTGGAGTCCAGGACGCTATTTCGAGCAGTACTTC. Its protein product is CAWSPGRYFEQYF.

The chain combines TRBV29-1 with TRBJ2-3; 12 bases map to TRBD1. Germline assignment: CDR1 SQVTM and CDR2 ANQGSEA. The CDR3 runs to 14 residues. The ends lost 1 base at V and 6 bases at J; junction bases unmatched: 2. CDR3 residues: CSVEGGQGADTQYF. The CDR3, as DNA: TGCAGCGTTGAAGGGGGACAGGGGGCGGATACGCAGTATTTT.

The rearrangement links TRBV19 to TRBJ2-1, with TRBD2 as a possible D gene (5 bases). The CDR3 spans 16 residues. Trimming removed 5 bases at V and 0 bases at J, with 14 bases between. In germline, CDR1 is LNHDA, CDR2 SQIVND (reference sequence). The chain's CDR3 is CASSSTPGSSYNEQFF. The CDR3 nucleotides read TGTGCCAGTAGTTCCACCCCGGGGAGCTCCTACAATGAGCAGTTCTTC.

The chain couples TRBV29-1 to TRBJ2-4; D ambiguous. Per the germline V gene, CDR1 is SQVTM and CDR2 is ANQGSEA. This CDR3 contains 12 residues. V was clipped by 5 bases and J by 7 bases, with 12 bases between them. The CDR3 DNA reads as TGCAGCGTTCGGCGACGAGATAACATTCAGTACTTC. Translated, it gives CSVRRRDNIQYF.

This chain connects TRBV18 to TRBJ1-5; tentatively, D is TRBD1 (5 bases). V was trimmed by 6 bases and J by 7 bases, leaving 22 bases between them. CDR3 length: 16 residues. Germline V gene data show CDR1 as KGHSH and CDR2 as LQKENI. In nucleotides, the CDR3 is TGTGCCAGCTCGCACGGGACCCGAGGTGTTAAGCAGCCCCAGCATTTT. Its translation is CASSHGTRGVKQPQHF.

The rearrangement links TRBV15 to TRBJ2-4; tentative D call: TRBD2 (6 bases). Trimming cost V 6 bases and J 3 bases, with 12 bases left between them. This CDR3 spans 14 amino acids. Germline V CDR1 and CDR2: LNHNV, YYDKDF (reference sequence). CDR3 in amino acids: CATRDYGDKNIQYF. The CDR3 DNA reads TGTGCCACCAGGGACTACGGGGACAAAAACATTCAGTACTTC.

This clone was seen a handful of times. In nucleotides, the CDR3 is TGTGCCAGCAAGCGGGGCTCCTACGAGCAGTACTTC. Its protein is CASKRGSYEQYF. This chain links TRBV6-8 with TRBJ2-7; TRBD2 matches 7 bases. CDR3 size: 12 residues. Germline CDR1 is MNHGY and CDR2 is SAAAGT. The junction had 0 bases not matched to a gene; V was cut back by 7 bases and J by 0 bases.

The chain joins TRBV19 to TRBJ2-3; D possibly corresponds to TRBD2 (5 bases). Germline V CDR1 and CDR2: LNHDA, SQIVND (reference sequence). V lost 5 bases, J lost 2 bases, and 14 bases lay in between. The CDR3 is made up of 15 amino acids. The CDR3 DNA follows: TGTGCCAGTAGTGACTTTGGGAGCGCCACAGATACGCAGTATTTT. The encoded protein is CASSDFGSATDTQYF.

The V and J genes are TRBV5-1 and TRBJ2-2, with 8 bases matching TRBD2. Germline V gene data show CDR1 as SGHRS and CDR2 as YFSETQ. The CDR3 consists of 15 residues. The trim removed 0 bases at V and 5 bases at J, leaving 3 bases unmatched. CDR3 in DNA: TGCGCCAGCAGCTTGGTGGGACTAGAAACCGGGGAGCTGTTTTTT. As protein: CASSLVGLETGELFF.

This clone was seen a single time. The chain's CDR3 is CASGQRSGGAEELFF. CDR3 nucleotides: TGTGCCAGCGGCCAGAGAAGCGGGGGGGCGGAGGAGCTGTTTTTT. V usage is TRBV7-6 and J usage is TRBJ2-2; 10 positions agree with TRBD2. The CDR3 totals 15 residues. The germline gives CDR1 SGHVS, CDR2 FNYEAQ. With 8 bases clipped from V and 10 bases from J, the junction kept 13 bases outside the gene matches. The full variable domain, with the rest looked up from reference TRBV7-6 and TRBJ2-2, is GAGVSQSPRYKVTKRGQDVALRCDPISGHVSLYWYRQALGQGPEFLTYFNYEAQQDKSGLPNDRFSAERPEGSISTLTIQRTEQRDSAMYRCASGQRSGGAEELFFGEGSRLTVL.

With respect to this clone: One junction end disagrees with the germline gene, perhaps due to a read error. The rearrangement uses TRBV6-9 and TRBJ2-2, with a tentative D call TRBD1 (6 bases). Germline CDR1 and CDR2: MNHGY and SVAAGI. The CDR3 has 15 residues. In DNA, the CDR3 is TGTGCCAGCAGTGCCAACAGGGTTGGCACCGGGGAACTGTTTTTT. Translated: CASSANRVGTGELFF.

In this sample, this clone turned up once. This sequence joins TRBV10-1 and TRBJ2-1; 9 bases are shared with TRBD2. The junction had 8 bases not matched to a gene; V was cut back by 4 bases and J by 1 base. The length of the CDR3 is 17 residues. The V gene's germline CDR1 is WNHNN and CDR2 SYGVQD (reference sequence). CDR3 loop: CASSGENSGGSYNEQFF. DNA for the CDR3: TGCGCCAGCAGTGGGGAGAATAGCGGGGGTTCCTACAATGAGCAGTTCTTC.

The chain employs TRBV5-1 and TRBJ2-1; D might be TRBD2 (6 bases). Germline lookup yields CDR1 SGHRS and CDR2 YFSETQ. CDR3 length equals 15 residues. V was cut by 6 bases and J by 4 bases, with 17 bases left in between. The CDR3 sequence is CASTREPLPYNEQFF. CDR3 nucleotides: TGCGCCAGCACTCGGGAGCCTCTCCCTTACAATGAGCAGTTCTTC.

This clone was observed a handful of times. The genes are TRBV5-1 and TRBJ2-2; D remains unclear. Looked up from germline, CDR1 is SGHRS and CDR2 is YFSETQ. This CDR3 is built from 14 residues. Trimming stripped 0 bases from V and 4 bases from J, with 7 bases between. Here the CDR3 DNA reads TGCGCCAGCAGCTTGGTTGGGGTCACCGGGGAGCTGTTTTTT. As protein: CASSLVGVTGELFF.

CDR3 DNA sequence: TGTGCCACCAGCAGAACGACAGGGGAGGGTCAGCCCCAGCATTTT. It translates to CATSRTTGEGQPQHF. The chain recombines TRBV15 with TRBJ1-5, with 8 bases aligning to TRBD1. Germline CDR1 is LNHNV and CDR2 is YYDKDF (reference sequence). CDR3 length: 15 residues. The V segment lost 2 bases and the J segment 6 bases; nucleotides outside the gene matches: 6.

This CDR3 reads CASSVGTSYEQYF. The CDR3 region has the DNA TGTGCCAGCAGCGTTGGAACCTCCTACGAGCAGTACTTC. The chain uses TRBV9 and TRBJ2-7; D gene unclear. Trimming left V 2 bases short and J 0 bases short, with 6 bases between. CDR3 length: 13 amino acids. Germline V gives CDR1 SGDLS, CDR2 YYNGEE.